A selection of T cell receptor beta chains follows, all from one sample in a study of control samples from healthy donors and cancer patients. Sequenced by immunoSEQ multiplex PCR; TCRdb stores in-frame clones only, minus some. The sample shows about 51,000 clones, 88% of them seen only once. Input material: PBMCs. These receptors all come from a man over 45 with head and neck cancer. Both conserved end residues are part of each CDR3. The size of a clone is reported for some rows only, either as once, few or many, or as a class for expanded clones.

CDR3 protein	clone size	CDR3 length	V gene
CASQGQGPDTEAFF	once	14	TRBV6-5
CASSYSGRTGELFF	.	14	TRBV6-5
CASSAKRGLAGDTGELFF	few	18	TRBV9
CATREAPGNSPLHF	.	14	TRBV15
CASSLSPGLGASYNEQFF	.	18	TRBV28
CASRPSGGDSNQPQHF	.	16	TRBV19
CASSQPGQGQGYEQYF	.	16	TRBV4-2
CAVRAGAVHEQYF	.	13	TRBV10-3
CASSLVEPSANTIYF	.	15	TRBV7-2
CASSRGSSTQYF	.	12	TRBV10-1
CASSITGNQPQHF	.	13	TRBV19
CASGRGLTNYGYTF	.	14	TRBV2
CASSLGKSGANVLTF	.	15	TRBV5-1
CAWTGGKDGNTIYF	.	14	TRBV30
CASSDSVEGDTQYF	.	14	TRBV6-4
CASSSPYNEQFF	.	12	TRBV6-2/TRBV6-3
CASSPKGGENTEAFF	.	15	TRBV5-4
CASRGAGGPGEQYF	.	14	TRBV19
CASSLGLAGRSGANVLTF	.	18	TRBV28
CASSPAGFGSNSGANVLTF	.	19	TRBV5-1
CASSRRQVFNEKLFF	.	15	TRBV27
CASSFSGRPNTGELFF	.	16	TRBV11-3
CASSLTGLGQETQYF	.	15	TRBV7-3
CASSEGAGMTEQYF	.	14	TRBV6-1
CASREDSMNTEAFF	.	14	TRBV6-1
CASSLEGTEAFF	.	12	TRBV12-3/TRBV12-4
CASSSPEGEASNQPQHF	.	17	TRBV28